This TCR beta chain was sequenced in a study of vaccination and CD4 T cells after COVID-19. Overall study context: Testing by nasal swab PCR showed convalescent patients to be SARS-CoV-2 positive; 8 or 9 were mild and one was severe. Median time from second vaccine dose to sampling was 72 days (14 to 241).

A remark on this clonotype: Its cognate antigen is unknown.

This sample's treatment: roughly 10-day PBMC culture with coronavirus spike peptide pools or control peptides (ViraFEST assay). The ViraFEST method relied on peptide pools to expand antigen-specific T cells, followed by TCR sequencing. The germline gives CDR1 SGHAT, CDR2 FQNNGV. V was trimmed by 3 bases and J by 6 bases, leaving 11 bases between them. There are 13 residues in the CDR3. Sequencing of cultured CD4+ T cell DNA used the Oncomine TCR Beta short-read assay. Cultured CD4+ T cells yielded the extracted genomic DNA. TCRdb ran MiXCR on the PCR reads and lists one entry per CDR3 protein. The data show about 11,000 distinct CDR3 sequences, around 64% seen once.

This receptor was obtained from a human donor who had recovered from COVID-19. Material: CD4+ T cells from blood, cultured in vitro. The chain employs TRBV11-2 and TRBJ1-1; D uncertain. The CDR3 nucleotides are TGTGCCAGCAGCTTCAATCGCGTCGCTGAAGCTTTCTTT. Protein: CASSFNRVAEAFF.